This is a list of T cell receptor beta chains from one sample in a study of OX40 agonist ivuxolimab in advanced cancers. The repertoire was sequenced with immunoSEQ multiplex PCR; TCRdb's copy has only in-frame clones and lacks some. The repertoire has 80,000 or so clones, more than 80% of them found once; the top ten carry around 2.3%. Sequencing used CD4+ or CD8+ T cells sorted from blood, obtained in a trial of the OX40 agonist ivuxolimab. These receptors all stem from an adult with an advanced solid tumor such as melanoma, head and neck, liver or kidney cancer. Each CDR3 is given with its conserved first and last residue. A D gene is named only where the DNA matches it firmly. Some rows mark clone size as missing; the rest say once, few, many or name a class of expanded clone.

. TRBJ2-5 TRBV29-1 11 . TGCAGCGTTGCGCCTGATCACTACCAGTACTTC CSVAPDHYQYF
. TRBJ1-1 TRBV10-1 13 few TGCGCCAGCAGTGCATCAGGGTACACTGAAGCTTTCTTT CASSASGYTEAFF
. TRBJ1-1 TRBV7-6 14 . TGTGCCAGCAGCACATGGGATGAGAACACTGAAGCTTTCTTT CASSTWDENTEAFF
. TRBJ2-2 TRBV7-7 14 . TGTGCTAGCAGCTCTAGAGAGAACACCGGGGAGCTGTTTTTT CASSSRENTGELFF
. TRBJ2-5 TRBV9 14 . TGTGCCAGCAGCGTAGGAGGGTTTCAAGAGACCCAGTACTTC CASSVGGFQETQYF
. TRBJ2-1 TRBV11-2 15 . TGTGCCAGCACCCTAAGACTAGGGTCGATGCGTGAGCAGTTCTTC CASTLRLGSMREQFF
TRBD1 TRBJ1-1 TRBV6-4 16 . TGTGCCAGCAGTGACTCGGCCCGGACAGGGATGACTGAAGCTTTCTTT CASSDSARTGMTEAFF
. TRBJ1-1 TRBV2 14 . TGTGCCAGCAGTGATAACGGAATAGACACTGAAGCTTTCTTT CASSDNGIDTEAFF
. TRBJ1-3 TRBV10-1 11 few TGCGCCAGTTCACCCGGAAACACCATATATTTT CASSPGNTIYF
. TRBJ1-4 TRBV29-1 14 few TGCAGCGCTCTACCAACGGGGAAAGGGGAAAAACTGTTTTTT CSALPTGKGEKLFF
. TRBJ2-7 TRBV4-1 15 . TGCGCCAGCAGCCAGGGGACGGAGAGCCCCTACGAGCAGTACTTC CASSQGTESPYEQYF
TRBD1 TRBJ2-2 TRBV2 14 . TGTGCCAGCAGACGGACAGGGGACACCGGGGAGCTGTTTTTT CASRRTGDTGELFF
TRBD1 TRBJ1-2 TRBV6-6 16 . TGTGCCAGCAGTTCTAGGAGGACGGGACAGACAGTCGGCTACACCTTC CASSSRRTGQTVGYTF
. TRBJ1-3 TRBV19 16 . TGTGCCAGTAGTATGGGCTCTACCAGCTCTGGAAACACCATATATTTT CASSMGSTSSGNTIYF
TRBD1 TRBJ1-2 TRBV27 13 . TGTGCCAGCAGTCCCGACAGGGACTATGGCTACACCTTC CASSPDRDYGYTF
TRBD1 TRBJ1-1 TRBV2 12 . TGTGCCAGCAGCCTCGACAGGGGGCGGGCTTTCTTT CASSLDRGRAFF
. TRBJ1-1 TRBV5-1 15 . TGCGCCAGCAGCTTGGGGACCAGAGGGGTTGGTGAAGCTTTCTTT CASSLGTRGVGEAFF
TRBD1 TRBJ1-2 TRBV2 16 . TGTGCCAGCAGGAGCTTGGGTACAGGGGGTGGGTATGGCTACACCTTC CASRSLGTGGGYGYTF
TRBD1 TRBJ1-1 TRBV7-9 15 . TGTGCCAGCAGCTTTTTCTTAGGGGGCGGCACTGAAGCTTTCTTT CASSFFLGGGTEAFF
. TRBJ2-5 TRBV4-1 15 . TGCGCCAGCAGCCAATCCCCTCTAGGAGGCGAGACCCAGTACTTC CASSQSPLGGETQYF
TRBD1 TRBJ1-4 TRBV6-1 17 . TGTGCCAGCAGTGGGAGAACAGGGGGCAGGACTAATGAAAAACTGTTTTTT CASSGRTGGRTNEKLFF
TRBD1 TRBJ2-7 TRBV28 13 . TGTGCCAGCTTGGACAGGGCTCTGGACGAGCAGTACTTC CASLDRALDEQYF
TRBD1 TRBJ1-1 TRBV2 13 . TGTGCCAGCAATGACAGGGCAGACACTGAAGCTTTCTTT CASNDRADTEAFF
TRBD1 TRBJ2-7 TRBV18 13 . TGTGCCAGCTCACCCCAGACAGGGGGGGAGCAGTACTTC CASSPQTGGEQYF
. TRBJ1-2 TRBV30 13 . TGTGCCTGTAATAAGGGGTTCCTCTATGGCTACACCTTC CACNKGFLYGYTF
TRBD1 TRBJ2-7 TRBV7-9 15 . TGTGCCAGCAGCTTCGGGACAGGGGGTCGCTACGAGCAGTACTTC CASSFGTGGRYEQYF
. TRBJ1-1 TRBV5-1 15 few TGCGCCAGCAGCTTGGCTGGAGGGGCACTCACTGAAGCTTTCTTT CASSLAGGALTEAFF
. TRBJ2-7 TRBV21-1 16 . TGTGCCAGCAGCCATAACAGGGGGGCAGGGGATTACGAGCAGTACTTC CASSHNRGAGDYEQYF
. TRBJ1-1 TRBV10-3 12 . TGTGCCATCAGTGAAAGGGGGACTGAAGCTTTCTTT CAISERGTEAFF
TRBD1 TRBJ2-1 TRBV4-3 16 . TGCGCCAGCAGCCAAGATGGGCAGGGGGCGATGAATGAGCAGTTCTTC CASSQDGQGAMNEQFF
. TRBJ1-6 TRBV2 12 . TGTGCCAGCAATGGGGAAAGCGCACCCCTCCACTTT CASNGESAPLHF
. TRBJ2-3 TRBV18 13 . TGTGCCAGCTCACCACTAGAGGAGGATACGCAGTATTTT CASSPLEEDTQYF
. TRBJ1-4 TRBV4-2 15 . TGTGCCAGCAGCCAACCCGACAACGCTAATGAAAAACTGTTTTTT CASSQPDNANEKLFF
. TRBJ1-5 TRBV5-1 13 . TGCGCCAGCAGCTTGGGGGACAATCAGCCCCAGCATTTT CASSLGDNQPQHF
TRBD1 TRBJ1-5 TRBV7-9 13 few TGTGCCAGCAGCTTGGGACAGGGCCAGCCCCAGCATTTT CASSLGQGQPQHF
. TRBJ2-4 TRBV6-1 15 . TGTGCCAGCAGTGACTCGGGAATAGCCAAAAACATTCAGTACTTC CASSDSGIAKNIQYF
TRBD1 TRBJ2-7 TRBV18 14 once TGTGCCAGCTCACCCGGGACAGGGGCCTACGAGCAGTACTTC CASSPGTGAYEQYF
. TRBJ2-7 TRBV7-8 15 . TGTGCCAGCAGCCTACTTTCGGGGTACATGTTGACGCAGTACTTC CASSLLSGYMLTQYF
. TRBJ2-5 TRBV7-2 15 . TGTGCCAGCAGCCTCACAAGGGGACCTGGGGAGACCCAGTACTTC CASSLTRGPGETQYF
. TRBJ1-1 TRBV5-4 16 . TGTGCCAGCAGCTTGGTACGGGGGGGGTCGAACACTGAAGCTTTCTTT CASSLVRGGSNTEAFF
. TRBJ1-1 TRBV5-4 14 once TGTGCCAGCAGCGTGGAACTAAGTGGGTTTGAAGCTTTCTTT CASSVELSGFEAFF
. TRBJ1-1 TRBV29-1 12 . TGCAGCGGTACCCAGGGGAACACTGAAGCTTTCTTT CSGTQGNTEAFF
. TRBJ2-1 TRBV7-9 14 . TGTGCCAGCATAAAACTGGACGGGGGCAGGGAGCAGTTCTTC CASIKLDGGREQFF
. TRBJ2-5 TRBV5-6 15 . TGTGCCAGCAGCTTTCCCAGGGACATACAAGAGACCCAGTACTTC CASSFPRDIQETQYF
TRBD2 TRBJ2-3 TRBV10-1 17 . TGCGCCAGCAGTGCTTGGACTAGCGGGGCTAACACAGATACGCAGTATTTT CASSAWTSGANTDTQYF